Shown below are 32 T cell receptor beta chains from a single sample sequenced in a study of T-cell reconstitution after alpha-beta-depleted transplantation in children (TCRdb year 2016). The sample's treatment or condition label, in plain terms: allogeneic hematopoietic cell transplantation with graft depleted of TCRalphabeta T cells and CD19 B cells. Libraries were prepared through PCR. TCRdb names Illumina HiSeq 2500 as the instrument used. TCR libraries were prepared with molecular barcoding, using unique molecular identifiers to normalize TCRbeta repertoire quantification. TCRdb trimmed public reads at Q25 via fastp, called clones via MiXCR and kept in-frame beta chains. A single entry per CDR3 protein holds the most common genes and DNA from its merged rows. The sample table records 250,000 to 400,000 distinct CDR3 sequences; approximately 23% of these occur just once. The ten top clones hold approximately 9.9% of the sample.

The starting material was PBMCs, mostly from graft donor cells, obtained 180 days after TCRalphabeta/CD19-depleted stem cell transplant. The receptors come from a male patient aged 5 to 17 who had a stem cell transplant for acute lymphoblastic leukemia, so the T cells may come from the graft donor.

V gene TRBV7-6 combines with J gene TRBJ1-1, with a weak D call TRBD1 (6 bases). Deletions cut 4 bases from V and 5 bases from J, with 11 bases between. Germline values: CDR1 SGHVS, CDR2 FNYEAQ. The CDR3 totals 13 residues. The CDR3 DNA sequence: TGTGCCAGCAGCTGGAGTGGGACAACTGAAGCTTTCTTT. Translation: CASSWSGTTEAFF.

The V gene is TRBV21-1, the J gene TRBJ1-1. TRBV21-1 is a recognized pseudogene. The CDR3 extends over 14 amino acids. The DNA of the CDR3 is TGTGCCAGCAGCCGGTTATGGGGTGGGACTGAAGCTTTCTTT. This sequence encodes CASSRLWGGTEAFF.

The gene calls are TRBV9 and TRBJ2-2, with no clear D. The CDR3 runs to 14 residues. Germline values: CDR1 SGDLS, CDR2 YYNGEE. V was trimmed by 0 bases and J by 7 bases, leaving 10 bases between them. The CDR3 region is CASSVEHLGGELFF. The CDR3, as DNA: TGTGCCAGCAGCGTAGAACATCTCGGCGGGGAGCTGTTTTTT.

This clonotype was seen only a few times. The CDR3 nucleotides are TGCGCCAGCACCCGAGGAGGGACAGCGGCTGAAAAACTGTTTTTT. Protein: CASTRGGTAAEKLFF. The chain employs TRBV10-2 and TRBJ1-4, with 7 bases that match TRBD1. The CDR3 length is 15 residues. Germline V gives CDR1 WSHSY, CDR2 SAAADI. Losses at the gene ends were 7 bases for V and 7 bases for J; bases not matched to a gene: 12.

Only a few counts were recorded for this clonotype. CDR3 loop: CSAIGIDGYTF. CDR3 DNA: TGCAGTGCTATTGGTATAGATGGCTACACCTTC. V gene TRBV20-1 combines with J gene TRBJ1-2; the D is unclear. The CDR3 is 11 residues long. The V end lost 4 bases, the J end lost 6 bases, and 9 bases lay between the germline ends. Germline loops: CDR1 DFQATT, CDR2 SNEGSKA (reference sequence).

V and J are TRBV4-2 and TRBJ2-5; a weak D match, TRBD2 (5 bases). This CDR3 spans 16 amino acids. V lost 4 bases to trimming and J lost 6 bases, with 21 bases between them. Per germline, CDR1 LGHNA and CDR2 YNFKEQ. The CDR3 loop is CASSPIGGCIEKTQYF. In DNA, the CDR3 is TGTGCCAGCAGCCCTATCGGCGGGTGCATTGAGAAGACCCAGTACTTC.

This clonotype was observed a few times. CDR3: CASSQIQGLYTEAFF. For the CDR3, the DNA is TGTGCCAGCAGCCAAATACAGGGGCTATACACTGAAGCTTTCTTT. The chain couples TRBV27 to TRBJ1-1, with 7 nucleotides matching TRBD1. The CDR3 sequence is 15 residues long. The junction had 10 bases not matched to a gene; V was cut back by 6 bases and J by 3 bases. CDR1 and CDR2 (germline): MNHEY, SMNVEV (reference sequence).

The gene calls are TRBV7-9 and TRBJ1-2; perhaps TRBD1 as D (5 bases). There are 14 residues in the CDR3. Trimming cost V 7 bases and J 0 bases, with 12 bases left between them. CDR1 is SEHNR and CDR2 is FQNEAQ in the germline V gene (reference sequence). The DNA of the CDR3 is TGTGCCAGCACCCCCGGGACCTCTAACTATGGCTACACCTTC. Its translation is CASTPGTSNYGYTF.

The V call is TRBV11-2, the J call TRBJ2-1; 7 nucleotides line up with TRBD2. J lost 13 bases, V lost 6 bases, and 9 bases had no gene match. The CDR3 consists of 12 residues. CDR1 and CDR2 (germline): SGHAT, FQNNGV. The CDR3 loop reads CASSNLAEIQFF. For the CDR3, the DNA is TGTGCCAGCAGTAACCTAGCGGAGATACAGTTCTTC. The variable domain in full, with the rest retrieved from reference TRBV11-2 and TRBJ2-1, is EAGVAQSPRYKIIEKRQSVAFWCNPISGHATLYWYQQILGQGPKLLIQFQNNGVVDDSQLPKDRFSAERLKGVDSTLKIQPAKLEDSAVYLCASSNLAEIQFFGPGTRLTVL.

On this clonotype: A much more abundant neighbour one base away suggests this may be a read error. The J gene is TRBJ2-1, the V gene TRBV11-2, with TRBD2 identical over 7 bases. The germline V gene encodes CDR1 SGHAT and CDR2 FQNNGV. The CDR3 is made up of 15 amino acids. CDR3 residues: CASSRTSISYNEHFF. CDR3 nucleotide sequence: TGTGCCAGCAGCCGGACTAGTATTAGCTACAATGAGCATTTCTTC.

The sample holds a few counts of this clonotype. In nucleotides, the CDR3 is TGCGCCAGCAGCTATATATCAGGGGGGTGGGCTGAAGCTTTCTTT. It yields the protein CASSYISGGWAEAFF. The chain links TRBV5-1 to TRBJ1-1, with 7 bases aligning to TRBD1. The CDR3 is made up of 15 amino acids. V gave up 3 bases and J gave up 6 bases; unmatched junction bases: 11. CDR1 SGHRS and CDR2 YFSETQ come from the germline V gene.

The genes are TRBV19 and TRBJ2-5, with a weak D call TRBD2 (6 bases). The CDR3 is 16 residues long. Germline V gene sequence: CDR1 LNHDA, CDR2 SQIVND (reference sequence). Between the trimmed V and J ends, which lost 2 bases and 1 base, there was a span of 14 bases. The CDR3 nucleotides read TGTGCCAGTAGTATATTCCGGGGAGGCGGCCAAGAGACCCAGTACTTC. Protein: CASSIFRGGGQETQYF.

This clonotype was counted between two and nine times. The rearrangement uses TRBV7-3 and TRBJ2-1, with D unresolved. V shed 5 bases and J shed 12 bases, with 14 bases lying between them. The CDR3 extends over 12 amino acids. Germline CDR1 reads SGHTA; CDR2 reads FQGTGA. The CDR3 is CASSPPGWWQFF. DNA of the CDR3: TGTGCCAGCAGCCCCCCCGGCTGGTGGCAGTTCTTC. The whole variable domain, filled in from reference TRBV7-3 and TRBJ2-1, reads GAGVSQTPSNKVTEKGKYVELRCDPISGHTALYWYRQSLGQGPEFLIYFQGTGAADDSGLPNDRFFAVRPEGSVSTLKIQRTERGDSAVYLCASSPPGWWQFFGPGTRLTVL.

This clonotype was counted only a few times. J is TRBJ2-1 and V is TRBV24-1; D gene uncertain. CDR1 is KGHDR, CDR2 SFDVKD, per germline. The CDR3 covers 15 residues. The V gene lost 4 bases and the J gene lost 7 bases, with 16 bases spanning the gap. The CDR3 protein is CATSDPLLGRNEQFF. DNA of the CDR3: TGTGCCACCAGTGACCCTTTGTTAGGGCGAAATGAGCAGTTCTTC.

This sequence joins TRBV12-3 or TRBV12-4 and TRBJ2-2; TRBD2 matches 9 bases. The CDR3 has 16 amino acids. J lost 2 bases, V lost 8 bases, and 9 bases had no gene match. The CDR3, as DNA: TGTGCCAGCGAGGGGTTGGGACTAGCCAACACCGGGGAGCTGTTTTTT. It specifies CASEGLGLANTGELFF.

The chain links TRBV14 to TRBJ1-1; D may be TRBD1 (5 bases). This CDR3 has 16 residues. V was pared by 0 bases and J by 2 bases, with 13 bases between. In germline, CDR1 is SGHDN, CDR2 FVKESK. The CDR3 DNA reads as TGTGCCAGCAGCCAAGACGGGGGATACCGAAACACTGAAGCTTTCTTT. As protein: CASSQDGGYRNTEAFF.

This clonotype was counted only a few times. The CDR3 region has the DNA TGTGCCAGCAGCTTCAAGGAAACTGCCTACGAGCAGTACTTC. This sequence encodes CASSFKETAYEQYF. This sequence joins TRBV7-6 and TRBJ2-7; no reliable D call. The CDR3 extends over 14 amino acids. V lost 3 bases, J lost 2 bases, and 11 bases lay in between. Germline CDR1 and CDR2: SGHVS and FNYEAQ.

This chain links TRBV7-2 with TRBJ2-1; TRBD2 agrees at 10 bases. The CDR3 is 15 residues long. V lost 4 bases and J lost 6; bases outside the gene matches: 6. Germline CDR1 reads SGHTA; CDR2 reads FQGNSA. The CDR3, as DNA: TGTGCCAGCAGCTCTCTAGCGGGAGTAGTCAATGAGCAGTTCTTC. This encodes CASSSLAGVVNEQFF.

This clonotype was counted only a few times. J is TRBJ1-1 and V is TRBV20-1; perhaps TRBD1 as D (5 bases). Trimming left V 7 bases short and J 1 base short, with 16 bases between. The germline gives CDR1 DFQATT, CDR2 SNEGSKA (reference sequence). This CDR3 comprises 14 residues. CDR3 in amino acids: CSDWGLLKNTEAFF. The CDR3 DNA reads TGCAGTGACTGGGGCCTACTAAAGAACACTGAAGCTTTCTTT.

The rearrangement uses TRBV19 and TRBJ1-5, with TRBD1 matching over 10 bases. The V and J ends lost 7 bases and 6 bases, in that order; junction bases with no gene match: 9. Germline values: CDR1 LNHDA, CDR2 SQIVND (reference sequence). There are 15 residues in the CDR3. The CDR3 DNA sequence: TGTGCCAGTATCTCAGACAGGGGGCTAGGTCAGCCCCAGCATTTT. Translation: CASISDRGLGQPQHF.

The chain uses TRBV5-5 and TRBJ1-6; D is possibly TRBD1 (5 bases). Germline V CDR1 and CDR2: SGHKS, YYEKEE (reference sequence). Trimming left V 2 bases short and J 6 bases short, with 12 bases between. CDR3 length: 15 amino acids. CDR3 in amino acids: CASSLPQGRNSPLHF. CDR3 in DNA: TGTGCCAGCAGCTTACCTCAGGGCCGTAATTCACCCCTCCACTTT.

The chain carries TRBV20-1 and TRBJ1-1, with D unclear. Trimming shortened V by 2 bases and J by 0 bases, and 13 bases separated the two germline ends. Germline V CDR1 and CDR2: DFQATT, SNEGSKA (reference sequence). The CDR3 is 15 amino acids. The CDR3 spells CSARSDGGLNTEAFF. Written as DNA, the CDR3 is TGCAGTGCTAGATCGGATGGAGGGCTGAACACTGAAGCTTTCTTT.

This clonotype was seen a handful of times. The rearrangement joins TRBV29-1 to TRBJ2-7, with D possibly matching TRBD1 (6 bases). Germline lookup yields CDR1 SQVTM and CDR2 ANQGSEA. The V gene lost 2 bases and the J gene lost 3 bases, with 14 bases spanning the gap. The CDR3 contains 14 residues. CDR3 sequence reads: CSVERAGAHYEQYF. CDR3 bases: TGCAGCGTTGAACGGGCAGGGGCCCACTACGAGCAGTACTTC.

CDR3 residues: CASSIDHRRYNEQFF. The CDR3 DNA sequence: TGCGCCAGCAGCATCGATCATAGGAGGTACAATGAGCAGTTCTTC. This chain joins TRBV5-1 and TRBJ2-1; D is possibly TRBD2 (5 bases). V lost 4 bases and J 4 bases, leaving 15 bases between the germline ends. CDR1 and CDR2 (germline): SGHRS, YFSETQ. This CDR3 spans 15 amino acids.

This clonotype was found many times. The chain combines TRBV29-1 with TRBJ2-1, with 9 bases identical to TRBD2. With V trimmed by 1 base and J by 0 bases, 4 bases remained unmatched. The CDR3 is 16 residues long. In germline, CDR1 is SQVTM, CDR2 ANQGSEA. CDR3 in amino acids: CSVEGLSGSSYNEQFF. The CDR3 region has the DNA TGCAGCGTTGAAGGCCTTAGCGGGAGCTCCTACAATGAGCAGTTCTTC.

The V gene is TRBV5-1, the J gene TRBJ2-5; the D is unclear. Germline CDR1 and CDR2: SGHRS and YFSETQ. With 2 bases removed from V and 2 bases from J, the gap between germline ends came to 16 bases. The length of the CDR3 is 16 residues. CDR3 nucleotides: TGCGCCAGCAGCTTTGGTTCAAATTACCTACAAGAGACCCAGTACTTC. Translated, it gives CASSFGSNYLQETQYF.

For the CDR3, the DNA is TGTGCCAGCTCACCACAGGGTGGTTACACCATATATTTT. Translating gives CASSPQGGYTIYF. V gene TRBV18 combines with J gene TRBJ1-3; unclear D gene. V shed 1 base and J shed 8 bases, with 9 bases lying between them. Germline loops: CDR1 KGHSH, CDR2 LQKENI. The CDR3 totals 13 residues.

The J gene is TRBJ2-7, the V gene TRBV20-1, with D maybe TRBD2 (5 bases). This CDR3 is 15 amino acids long. Germline lookup yields CDR1 DFQATT and CDR2 SNEGSKA (reference sequence). V was shortened by 0 bases and J by 2 bases, with 14 bases between the two germline ends. The chain's CDR3 is CSARDLTGMAYEQYF. Written as DNA, the CDR3 is TGCAGTGCTAGAGATCTGACGGGGATGGCCTACGAGCAGTACTTC.

In regard to this clonotype: Relative to the germline gene, one junction end is altered; a read error may explain this. The chain joins TRBV4-1 to TRBJ2-1; a possible D gene is TRBD2 (6 bases). The CDR3 extends over 16 amino acids. From germline, CDR1 is MGHRA and CDR2 YSYEKL. DNA for the CDR3: TGCGCCAGCAGCCAAGTTGGGGGAAGGGAGGACAATGAGCAGCTCTTC. Its protein product is CASSQVGGREDNEQLF.

This clonotype appeared a few times. The rearrangement links TRBV11-1 to TRBJ2-1; 7 positions match TRBD1. J gave up 12 bases and V 4 bases, and 9 bases lay outside the gene matches. CDR3 length: 13 amino acids. Germline V gene lookup returns CDR1 SGHAT and CDR2 FQDESV (reference sequence). CDR3 loop: CASSYVRGLGQFF. CDR3 coding DNA: TGTGCCAGCAGCTACGTTAGGGGGCTCGGGCAGTTCTTC. The full variable domain, its missing parts supplied by reference TRBV11-1 and TRBJ2-1, is EAEVAQSPRYKITEKSQAVAFWCDPISGHATLYWYRQILGQGPELLVQFQDESVVDDSQLPKDRFSAERLKGVDSTLKIQPAELGDSAMYLCASSYVRGLGQFFGPGTRLTVL.

This rearrangement joins TRBV7-3 to TRBJ2-6; 8 positions match TRBD1. Trimming at V came to 1 base and at J to 4 bases, leaving 9 bases not matched to a gene. This CDR3 region has 18 residues. CDR1 is SGHTA, CDR2 FQGTGA, per germline. The CDR3 loop is CASSLRDRPVRGANVLTF. CDR3 coding DNA: TGTGCCAGCAGCTTAAGGGACAGGCCTGTGAGGGGGGCCAACGTCCTGACTTTC.

This clonotype was seen a handful of times. The chain carries TRBV5-1 and TRBJ2-4; 14 nucleotides line up with TRBD2. Trimming at V came to 3 bases and at J to 3 bases, leaving 5 bases not matched to a gene. Germline loops: CDR1 SGHRS, CDR2 YFSETQ. This CDR3 has 17 residues. CDR3 in amino acids: CASSSTSGRVDKNIQYF. The CDR3 DNA reads as TGCGCCAGCAGCTCGACTAGCGGGAGGGTCGACAAAAACATTCAGTACTTC.